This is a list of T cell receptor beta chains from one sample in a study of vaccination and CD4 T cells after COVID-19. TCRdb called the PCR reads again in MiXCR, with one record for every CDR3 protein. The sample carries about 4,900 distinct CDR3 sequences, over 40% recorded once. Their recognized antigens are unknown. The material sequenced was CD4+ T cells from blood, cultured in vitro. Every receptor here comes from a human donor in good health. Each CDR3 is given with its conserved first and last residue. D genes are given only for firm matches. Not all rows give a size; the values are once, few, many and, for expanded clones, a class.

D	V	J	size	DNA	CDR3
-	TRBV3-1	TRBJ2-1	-	TGTGCCAGCAGCCAAGCGATATACGGGGCCCACAATGAGCAGTTCTTC	CASSQAIYGAHNEQFF
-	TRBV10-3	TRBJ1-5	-	TGTGCCATCAGTGAGTCGATTGCCGGGGGTTATAGCAATCAGCCCCAGCATTTT	CAISESIAGGYSNQPQHF
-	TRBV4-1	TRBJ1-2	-	TGCGCCAGCAGCCAAGATCATGGGACTCCGAGGGAAAGCTACACCTTC	CASSQDHGTPRESYTF
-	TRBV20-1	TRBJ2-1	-	TGCAGTCCTCGTTCCCCGTCGTCGGGGGACCACAATGAGCAGTTCTTC	CSPRSPSSGDHNEQFF
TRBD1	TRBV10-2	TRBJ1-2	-	TGCGCCAGTAGCCCAGGGGGCCAAGGCTACACCTTC	CASSPGGQGYTF
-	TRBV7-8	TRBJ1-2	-	TGTGCCACTTATGACCATACTCGGGCAGCCTATGGCTACACCTTC	CATYDHTRAAYGYTF
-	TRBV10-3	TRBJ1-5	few	TGTGCCATCAGGGGTACGGGGGGTCAGCCCCAGCATTTT	CAIRGTGGQPQHF
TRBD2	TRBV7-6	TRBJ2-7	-	TGTGCCAGCAGCTTAGACCCGGGGGGATACGAGCAGTACTTC	CASSLDPGGYEQYF
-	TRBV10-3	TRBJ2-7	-	TGTGCCATCAGAGGGGACAAGTCGGGCTACGAGCAGTACTTC	CAIRGDKSGYEQYF
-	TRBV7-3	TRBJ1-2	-	TGTGCCAGCAGCTTAGGCGGTGGAGACGGCTACACCTTC	CASSLGGGDGYTF
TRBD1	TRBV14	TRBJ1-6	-	TGTGCCAGCAGCCAAACAGGGGCTAATTCACCCCTCCACTTT	CASSQTGANSPLHF
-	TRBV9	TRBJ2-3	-	TGTGCCAGCAGCGGGAGACCCACAGATACGCAGTATTTT	CASSGRPTDTQYF
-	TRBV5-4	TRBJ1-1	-	TGTGCCAGCACCGCGGACGGTAACACTGAAGCTTTCTTT	CASTADGNTEAFF
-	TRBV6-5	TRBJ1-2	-	TGTGCCAGCAGTTTCGGCGGTTCTAACTATGGCTACACCTTC	CASSFGGSNYGYTF
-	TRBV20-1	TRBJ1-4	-	TGCAGTGCTAGTCAGGGCTCAACTAATGAAAAACTGTTTTTT	CSASQGSTNEKLFF
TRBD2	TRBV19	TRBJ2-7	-	TGTGCCAGTATGTGGACTAGTGGGCACGAGCAGTACTTC	CASMWTSGHEQYF
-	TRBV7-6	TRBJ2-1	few	TGTGCCAGCAGCTTAGTAGGTGAGCAGTTCTTC	CASSLVGEQFF
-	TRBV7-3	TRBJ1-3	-	TGTGCCAGCAGCCTTTCCGGTTCATCTGGAAACACCATATATTTT	CASSLSGSSGNTIYF
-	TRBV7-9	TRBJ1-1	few	TGTGCCAGCGACCTGGGGGCAGGAAGCACTGAAGCTTTCTTT	CASDLGAGSTEAFF
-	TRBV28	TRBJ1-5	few	TGTGCCAGCAGTCCCCGCGATATTGGTAATCAGCCCCAGCATTTT	CASSPRDIGNQPQHF
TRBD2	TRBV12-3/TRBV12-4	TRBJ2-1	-	TGTGCCAGCAGTTTAGAACTACTAGCGGCACCCTACAATGAGCAGTTCTTC	CASSLELLAAPYNEQFF
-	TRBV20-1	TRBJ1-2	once	TGCAGTGCTAGATCAGAAGCGGACTCTAATGGCTACACCTTC	CSARSEADSNGYTF
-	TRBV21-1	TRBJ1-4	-	TGTGCCAGCAGCTTTCCTGAAAAACTGTTTTTT	CASSFPEKLFF
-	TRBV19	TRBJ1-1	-	TGTGCCAGTAGTATTGTTGGTACGGACACTGAAGCTTTCTTT	CASSIVGTDTEAFF
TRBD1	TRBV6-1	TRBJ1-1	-	TGTGCCAGCAGCTCGACAGGGAGCACTGAAGCTTTCTTT	CASSSTGSTEAFF
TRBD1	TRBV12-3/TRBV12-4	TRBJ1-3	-	TGTGCCAGCAGAACAGGGGCCCTCTCTGGAAACACCATATATTTT	CASRTGALSGNTIYF
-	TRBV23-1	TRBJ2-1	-	TGCGCCAGCAGTCAAACCCACCGGGGTGAGCAGTTCTTC	CASSQTHRGEQFF
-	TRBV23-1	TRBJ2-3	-	TGCGCCAGCAGTCAATCCCGTCGGAACAGCACAGATACGCAGTATTTT	CASSQSRRNSTDTQYF
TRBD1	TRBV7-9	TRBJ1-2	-	TGTGCCAGCAGCGCGCGAAACAGGGGGCCGGATGGCTACACCTTC	CASSARNRGPDGYTF
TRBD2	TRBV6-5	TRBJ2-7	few	TGTGCCAGCAGCTACAGCGGGGGCCGGTTTTACTACGAGCAGTACTTC	CASSYSGGRFYYEQYF
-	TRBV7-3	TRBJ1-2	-	TGTGCCAGCAGCTTGGGACCGGATGGCTACACCTTC	CASSLGPDGYTF
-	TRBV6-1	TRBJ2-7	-	TGTGCCAGCTCGCGGGTGGGGTCAAGCTCCTACGAGCAGTACTTC	CASSRVGSSSYEQYF
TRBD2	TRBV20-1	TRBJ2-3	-	TGCAGTGCTAGAGGTCTGGACGGCGGGGGGGCAGATACGCAGTATTTT	CSARGLDGGGADTQYF
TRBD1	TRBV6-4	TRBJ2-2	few	TGTGCCAGCAGTTCAGGACAGGACACCGGGGAGCTGTTTTTT	CASSSGQDTGELFF